Listed here are 28 T cell receptor beta chains from one sample, sequenced in a study of T cell repertoires in cytomegalovirus infection. Via MiXCR, TCRdb re-called the reads, giving one row per CDR3 protein. Here the sample spans roughly 150,000 distinct CDR3 sequences, over 15% being singletons. Sequenced material: CD8+ T cells from PBMCs. Source of these receptors: a human donor in good health (CMV status not recorded). Some clones in this sample may be carry-over from other donors' samples.

This rearrangement joins TRBV6-2 or TRBV6-3 to TRBJ2-7; 7 nucleotides match TRBD1. CDR1 and CDR2 from the germline V gene are MNHEY and SVGEGT. The V segment lost 0 bases and the J segment 1 base; nucleotides outside the gene matches: 3. The CDR3 has 15 residues. CDR3 nucleotide sequence: TGTGCCAGCAGTTACTCCGGGACAGAGTCCTACGAGCAGTACTTC. Protein sequence: CASSYSGTESYEQYF.

The chain links TRBV9 to TRBJ1-1, with no clear D. V dropped 3 bases and J dropped 1 base, with 16 bases sitting between them. From germline, CDR1 is SGDLS and CDR2 YYNGEE. CDR3 length: 16 amino acids. In DNA, the CDR3 is TGTGCCAGCAGCGAGGAGGGTCGACACGGGAACACTGAAGCTTTCTTT. Amino acids: CASSEEGRHGNTEAFF.

This clonotype was picked up a small number of times. The chain is built from TRBV7-2 and TRBJ2-1, with TRBD2 identical over 8 bases. Germline values: CDR1 SGHTA, CDR2 FQGNSA. The CDR3 runs 14 residues. The V segment lost 1 base and the J segment 13 bases; nucleotides outside the gene matches: 9. The CDR3 loop is CASSLVPGLGLQFF. In nucleotides, the CDR3 is TGTGCCAGCAGCTTAGTCCCGGGACTAGGGCTACAGTTCTTC.

This clonotype was counted a few times. The chain is built from TRBV5-1 and TRBJ2-7; D is uncertain. This CDR3 has 14 amino acids. Germline assignment: CDR1 SGHRS and CDR2 YFSETQ. V was cut by 3 bases and J by 1 base, with 11 bases left in between. The CDR3 loop is CASSWYAGSYEQYF. CDR3 nucleotide sequence: TGCGCCAGCAGCTGGTACGCAGGATCCTACGAGCAGTACTTC.

The sample holds a few counts of this clonotype. The gene calls are TRBV2 and TRBJ2-1; D gene uncertain. V lost 10 bases to trimming and J lost 4 bases, with 5 bases between them. Germline lookup yields CDR1 SNHLY and CDR2 FYNNEI. The CDR3 totals 10 residues. This chain's CDR3 is CANHYNEQFF. The CDR3 region has the DNA TGTGCCAACCATTACAATGAGCAGTTCTTC.

The chain has TRBV12-5 and TRBJ1-2; 10 nucleotides agree with TRBD1. CDR3 length equals 19 residues. Trimming at V came to 2 bases and at J to 2 bases, leaving 14 bases not matched to a gene. Germline CDR1 reads LGHNT; CDR2 reads FRNRAP. CDR3 nucleotide sequence: TGTGCTAGTGGTTTGTCCTACGAGGGACAGGGGCTGAGAAACTATGGCTACACCTTC. Amino acid sequence: CASGLSYEGQGLRNYGYTF. Full variable domain (remainder filled in from reference TRBV12-5 and TRBJ1-2): DARVTQTPRHKVTEMGQEVTMRCQPILGHNTVFWYRQTMMQGLELLAYFRNRAPLDDSGMPKDRFSAEMPDATLATLKIQPSEPRDSAVYFCASGLSYEGQGLRNYGYTFGSGTRLTVV.

The chain links TRBV5-1 to TRBJ1-2; D is perhaps TRBD1 (6 bases). V was clipped by 2 bases and J by 3 bases, with 17 bases between them. This CDR3 region has 16 residues. Germline V CDR1 and CDR2: SGHRS, YFSETQ. The CDR3 loop reads CASSFRGRESDYGYTF. CDR3 nucleotide sequence: TGCGCCAGCAGCTTCAGGGGCAGGGAGTCCGACTATGGCTACACCTTC.

This clonotype was counted a few times. An end of the junction does not agree with germline; a read error may underlie this. V is TRBV7-9 and J is TRBJ2-7; the D gene could be TRBD1 or TRBD2 (5 bases each). The CDR3 loop spans 18 amino acids. Germline lookup yields CDR1 SEHNR and CDR2 FQNEAQ (reference sequence). For the CDR3, the DNA is TGTGCCAGCACCTTAGGCTCGCAGGGATACGGTACCCAGCGGGAGCAGTACTTC. Translation: CASTLGSQGYGTQREQYF.

The chain recombines TRBV20-1 with TRBJ2-3, with 7 bases matching TRBD2. V dropped 3 bases and J dropped 2; count of bases not matched to a gene: 8. This CDR3 is 15 amino acids long. CDR1 and CDR2 (germline): DFQATT, SNEGSKA (reference sequence). Here the CDR3 DNA reads TGCAGTGCTAGGCCCCGGGACTATGTCACAGATACGCAGTATTTT. Amino acids: CSARPRDYVTDTQYF.

There are a few counts of this clonotype. The chain employs TRBV10-3 and TRBJ1-2; 7 nucleotides agree with TRBD1. CDR3 length equals 13 residues. Germline V gene sequence: CDR1 ENHRY, CDR2 SYGVKD. The V segment lost 6 bases and the J segment 8 bases; nucleotides outside the gene matches: 9. The CDR3 DNA reads as TGTGCCATCAGCCCCCTTACAGGGGACGGCTACACCTTC. Protein product: CAISPLTGDGYTF.

This clonotype was observed a handful of times. This rearrangement joins TRBV6-2 or TRBV6-3 to TRBJ1-2; D unresolved. Trimming took off 6 bases at V and 5 bases at J, with 13 bases between the two ends. Germline CDR1 is MNHEY and CDR2 is SVGEGT. This CDR3 spans 13 amino acids. The CDR3 DNA is TGTGCCAGCAGCGAACCGGAACTTTATGGCTACACCTTC. Protein sequence: CASSEPELYGYTF.

This clonotype was found a few times. The gene calls are TRBV6-1 and TRBJ2-7, with D possibly matching TRBD1 (7 bases). The length of the CDR3 is 14 residues. Trimming removed 5 bases at V and 5 bases at J, with 16 bases between. Germline CDR1 is MNHNS and CDR2 is SASEGT. The CDR3 sequence is CASSSYRGGNEQYF. The CDR3 bases are TGTGCCAGCAGTTCCTACAGGGGAGGTAACGAGCAGTACTTC.

In this sample, this clonotype turned up a few times. This chain uses TRBV7-9 with TRBJ1-1, with D possibly TRBD1 on 6 matching bases. CDR1 is SEHNR, CDR2 FQNEAQ, per germline (reference sequence). The CDR3 runs 16 residues. V lost 5 bases and J lost 0, with 16 bases in between. The CDR3 region is CASSPRGRGMNTEAFF. The CDR3 DNA sequence: TGTGCCAGCAGCCCACGGGGCAGGGGAATGAACACTGAAGCTTTCTTT.

This clonotype was observed a few times. V usage is TRBV28 and J usage is TRBJ2-1; 7 nucleotides line up with TRBD2. This CDR3 comprises 13 residues. From germline, CDR1 is MDHEN and CDR2 SYDVKM. The J segment lost 7 bases and the V segment lost 7 bases, leaving 7 bases of the junction unmatched. The DNA of the CDR3 is TGTGCCAGCATGGGCGGGAGTGGGAATGAGCAGTTCTTC. Encoded protein: CASMGGSGNEQFF.

The genes are TRBV6-2 or TRBV6-3 and TRBJ2-7, with TRBD2 matching over 7 bases. This CDR3 is 17 amino acids long. CDR1 is MNHEY, CDR2 SVGEGT, per germline. After removal of 4 bases from V and 5 bases from J, the junction contained 17 bases not matched to a gene. CDR3 bases: TGTGCCAGCAGTTGGACCCTACGCGTCGGGGGGTTCAACGAGCAGTACTTC. Translation gives CASSWTLRVGGFNEQYF.

This chain connects TRBV7-9 to TRBJ2-7; the D gene is possibly TRBD1 (6 bases). This CDR3 has 14 amino acids. Deletions cut 1 base from V and 6 bases from J, with 13 bases between. In germline, CDR1 is SEHNR, CDR2 FQNEAQ (reference sequence). The CDR3 is CASSLEGGYSEQYF. CDR3 nucleotides: TGTGCCAGCAGCTTAGAAGGGGGATACTCCGAGCAGTACTTC.

The V and J genes are TRBV10-3 and TRBJ2-1; 7 bases are shared with TRBD2. CDR1 is ENHRY, CDR2 SYGVKD, per germline. This CDR3 comprises 17 residues. J was trimmed by 4 bases and V by 0 bases; bases with no gene match: 9. CDR3 residues: CAISESMGGREYNEQFF. DNA of the CDR3: TGTGCCATCAGTGAGTCGATGGGCGGGAGAGAATACAATGAGCAGTTCTTC.

The rearrangement uses TRBV12-3 or TRBV12-4 and TRBJ2-1; 9 nucleotides align to TRBD2. J was trimmed by 8 bases and V by 3 bases; bases with no gene match: 8. This CDR3 region has 15 residues. For the CDR3, the DNA is TGTGCCAGCAGTTTCGCGTTAGCGGGAGTCGATGAGCAGTTCTTC. Its protein product is CASSFALAGVDEQFF.

This clonotype occurred a few times. The chain has TRBV29-1 and TRBJ1-5; D might be TRBD1 (5 bases). V gave up 1 base and J gave up 2 bases, with 12 bases separating them. CDR1 is SQVTM and CDR2 is ANQGSEA in the germline V gene. The CDR3 covers 15 residues. In nucleotides, the CDR3 is TGCAGCGTTGAAGTGGGGACCGGTGGCAATCAGCCCCAGCATTTT. Translated, it gives CSVEVGTGGNQPQHF.

This chain links TRBV2 with TRBJ2-5; possibly TRBD1 or TRBD2 for D (5 bases each). Looked up from germline, CDR1 is SNHLY and CDR2 is FYNNEI. The length of the CDR3 is 15 residues. V lost 1 base, J lost 0 bases, and 9 bases lay in between. The CDR3 nucleotides are TGTGCCAGCAGTGAAGAGGGGCGGGACCAAGAGACCCAGTACTTC. Its protein product is CASSEEGRDQETQYF. Filled out from reference TRBV2 and TRBJ2-5, the complete variable domain reads EPEVTQTPSHQVTQMGQEVILRCVPISNHLYFYWYRQILGQKVEFLVSFYNNEISEKSEIFDDQFSVERPDGSNFTLKIRSTKLEDSAMYFCASSEEGRDQETQYFGPGTRLLVL.

There are many counts of this clonotype. The chain employs TRBV7-9 and TRBJ1-1, with D tentatively TRBD1 (5 bases). CDR1 is SEHNR, CDR2 FQNEAQ, per germline (reference sequence). Trimming shortened V by 1 base and J by 8 bases, and 8 bases separated the two germline ends. This CDR3 region has 12 residues. DNA for the CDR3: TGTGCCAGCAGCTTAGGCGGGGCCGAAGCTTTCTTT. Encoded protein: CASSLGGAEAFF.

By share of the sample, this clonotype is medium-sized. The chain links TRBV7-3 to TRBJ1-1; D remains ambiguous. The CDR3 is 14 amino acids. Germline CDR1 reads SGHTA; CDR2 reads FQGTGA. V was trimmed by 2 bases and J by 1 base, leaving 8 bases between them. CDR3: CASSLRGQNTEAFF. The CDR3 nucleotides read TGTGCCAGCAGCTTACGTGGGCAGAACACTGAAGCTTTCTTT. The entire variable domain, with the rest obtained from reference TRBV7-3 and TRBJ1-1, is as follows: GAGVSQTPSNKVTEKGKYVELRCDPISGHTALYWYRQSLGQGPEFLIYFQGTGAADDSGLPNDRFFAVRPEGSVSTLKIQRTERGDSAVYLCASSLRGQNTEAFFGQGTRLTVV.

This clonotype was detected a few times. This chain connects TRBV7-6 to TRBJ2-5, with 11 positions matching TRBD1. The V and J ends lost 7 bases and 4 bases, in that order; junction bases with no gene match: 8. Germline lookup yields CDR1 SGHVS and CDR2 FNYEAQ. The CDR3 is 15 amino acids. The DNA of the CDR3 is TGTGCCAGCAACCCTGGACAGGGGGCGGGAGAGACCCAGTACTTC. This encodes CASNPGQGAGETQYF.

The J gene is TRBJ2-3, the V gene TRBV7-6; D possibly corresponds to TRBD2 (5 bases). The V end lost 0 bases, the J end lost 4 bases, and 14 bases lay between the germline ends. The length of the CDR3 is 16 residues. The germline gives CDR1 SGHVS, CDR2 FNYEAQ. DNA of the CDR3: TGTGCCAGCAGCTTAGCCTCCCTAGGAGGCTCAGATACGCAGTATTTT. This codes for CASSLASLGGSDTQYF.

The V and J genes are TRBV7-3 and TRBJ2-1; TRBD1 might be the D (5 bases). Germline V gene data show CDR1 as SGHTA and CDR2 as FQGTGA. Trimming removed 4 bases at V and 2 bases at J, with 18 bases between. This CDR3 region has 17 residues. The CDR3 bases are TGTGCCAGCAGCTCCACCGGACAAAAGCAGGCCTACAATGAGCAGTTCTTC. Residues: CASSSTGQKQAYNEQFF.

The J gene is TRBJ2-3, the V gene TRBV11-2; D is ambiguous. Looked up from germline, CDR1 is SGHAT and CDR2 is FQNNGV. V was shortened by 3 bases and J by 5 bases, with 9 bases between the two germline ends. The CDR3 extends over 13 amino acids. The CDR3 nucleotides read TGTGCCAGCAGCTTCGACACTGGAGATACGCAGTATTTT. This gives the protein CASSFDTGDTQYF.

This clonotype was found a few times. The chain joins TRBV7-9 to TRBJ2-5; 8 nucleotides align to TRBD1. V shed 4 bases, J shed 5 bases, and the junction held 9 bases outside the gene matches. CDR1 and CDR2 (germline): SEHNR, FQNEAQ (reference sequence). CDR3 length: 15 amino acids. The CDR3 protein is CASSSGTGTVETQYF. CDR3 sequence (DNA): TGTGCCAGCAGCTCCGGGACAGGAACAGTCGAGACCCAGTACTTC.

This clonotype was detected ten times or more. The chain has TRBV7-9 and TRBJ2-1; 13 bases are a match to TRBD2. Unmatched junction bases numbered 3, after V lost 4 bases and J lost 0 bases. The CDR3 has 17 amino acids. The germline V gene has CDR1 SEHNR and CDR2 FQNEAQ (reference sequence). The CDR3 DNA follows: TGTGCCAGCAGCTCAGGGACTAGCGGGAACTCCTACAATGAGCAGTTCTTC. Translation gives CASSSGTSGNSYNEQFF.